The sequence of this TCR beta chain was determined in a study of cytomegalovirus exposure and HLA in healthy donors. Study-level points and caveats: Confirmation was obtained in vitro that three CMV-associated chains are specific for CMV antigens. Fewer N-insertions (relative to the roughly 700-donor mean) were reportedly seen in an Asian-associated ancestry cluster in a later analysis.

Note on this clone: Its antigen is not identified.

A multiplex PCR was run with 60 Vbeta primers and 13 Jbeta primers. Assay: immunoSEQ multiplex PCR; the TCRdb copy retains only in-frame clones and omits some. The sample records about 100,000 clones, under 80% being singletons. The CDR3 is 16 residues long. CDR1 and CDR2 (germline): MGHRA, YSYEKL. Unmatched junction bases numbered 4, after V lost 1 base and J lost 3 bases. Material for sequencing was PBMCs. This TCR was recovered from a man aged 40-55 years in good health and CMV-seronegative. This sequence joins TRBV4-1 and TRBJ2-2; TRBD2 agrees at 8 bases. CDR3 sequence: CASSQGIAGYTGELFF. The CDR3 nucleotides are TGCGCCAGCAGCCAAGGAATAGCGGGGTACACCGGGGAGCTGTTTTTT.